This T cell receptor beta chain was retrieved from a study of tumor-infiltrating lymphocytes in primary liver carcinoma. Overall study: Ages ranged from 30 to 69, with HCC or mixed HCC-cholangiocarcinoma. There were tumors of stage T1-T3 N0M0, each 4.2 to 10 cm across.

The input was 450 to 550 ng total RNA; TCR beta cDNA was made from it with a constant-region primer. Libraries of TCR beta came from three nested multiplex PCR rounds with slightly modified ARM-PCR. Both of the initial two PCR rounds ran for about 9 cycles and employed TRBV1-TRBV30 forward primers alongside a C-beta reverse primer. TCRdb itself ran the multiplex PCR reads through MiXCR, one entry per CDR3 protein. The table lists 90,000 to 150,000 distinct CDR3 sequences, roughly 75% of them singletons. Co-extracted RNA and DNA came from around 18-30 mg of unsorted bulk tissue. Patients' primary liver carcinoma was surgically resected. Remarks on this clonotype: Its ends do not fully match the called genes, so a read error is possible.

The CDR3 consists of 13 residues. Germline values: CDR1 MNHNS, CDR2 SASEGT. The sequencing sample was made of tumor-adjacent normal liver tissue. This clonotype originated in a woman aged 55-70 years with primary liver carcinoma and hepatitis B virus infection. The chain couples TRBV6-1 to TRBJ2-7; 7 bases match TRBD1. Here the CDR3 DNA reads TGTGCTAGCTGCGGACAGGTCAACTACGAGCAGTACTTT. Its translation: CASCGQVNYEQYF.